This section outlines one TCR beta chain sequence together with its context. What it binds is not known. The CDR3 consists of 14 residues. The J segment lost 7 bases and the V segment lost 2 bases, leaving 4 bases of the junction unmatched. CDR1 and CDR2 from the germline V gene are MNHEY and SVGEGT. Amplified TCR beta CDR3 regions derived from RNA transcripts. Using the HTBI primer set, a first-round RT-PCR was run on the TCR CDR3. TCRdb reanalysed the multiplex PCR reads using MiXCR and keeps one entry per CDR3 protein. This sample has 600,000 or so distinct CDR3 sequences, with about 17% found just once. This sample stems from a study of T cells in Graves' hyperthyroidism and ophthalmopathy. Findings of the study overall: The blood repertoire included most of the expanded thyroid clonotypes above 0.001.

Hyperthyroidism patients were newly diagnosed, had disease duration under 2 months, and were aged 18 to 65 years. Uncontrolled infection, other autoimmune disease, pregnancy and lactation each barred patients from inclusion. This receptor was identified in a woman younger than 45 with Graves' hyperthyroidism. This sequence joins TRBV6-2 or TRBV6-3 and TRBJ2-2, with TRBD2 matching over 7 bases. Input material: blood. The chain's CDR3 is CASSYNGGGGELFF. The CDR3 bases are TGTGCCAGCAGTTACAATGGCGGGGGCGGGGAGCTGTTTTTT.